What follows are 18 T cell receptor beta chains derived from one specimen sequenced in a study of T cell responses to AZD1222 COVID-19 vaccine. The repertoire was sequenced with immunoSEQ multiplex PCR; TCRdb's copy has only in-frame clones and lacks some. Among about 140,000 clones listed, roughly 92% were seen once. Sample: peripheral blood, taken on day 0 of AZD1222 vaccination. The receptors stem from an adult in good health.

In this sample, this clone turned up once. The V call is TRBV6-6, the J call TRBJ1-1; D is perhaps TRBD1 (5 bases). Germline V gene sequence: CDR1 MNHNY, CDR2 SVGAGI (reference sequence). The CDR3 is 14 residues long. Between the trimmed V and J ends, which lost 2 bases and 11 bases, there was a span of 18 bases. CDR3 residues: CASSYLRDPLEAFF. CDR3 sequence (DNA): TGTGCCAGCAGTTACCTCAGGGACCCACTGGAGGCTTTCTTT.

V gene TRBV5-6 combines with J gene TRBJ1-2; D possibly corresponds to TRBD1 (5 bases). Germline lookup yields CDR1 SGHDT and CDR2 YYEEEE. The CDR3 spans 14 residues. The germline V and J ends were trimmed by 0 bases and 6 bases, with 12 bases remaining between them. The CDR3 is CASSLGQGIDGYTF. The CDR3 DNA sequence: TGTGCCAGCAGCTTGGGGCAGGGAATAGATGGCTACACCTTC.

In this sample, this clone turned up once. The gene calls are TRBV5-8 and TRBJ1-3; tentatively, D is TRBD1 (5 bases). Trimming removed 4 bases from V and 0 bases from J, with 26 bases in between. Germline assignment: CDR1 SGHTS and CDR2 YDEGEE. The CDR3 totals 20 residues. For the CDR3, the DNA is TGTGCCAGCAGCCCATGGGGACGGCTTCTAAGTTCTCTCTCTGGAAACACCATATATTTT. Translating gives CASSPWGRLLSSLSGNTIYF.

The V and J genes are TRBV11-1 and TRBJ1-2; D unclear. V lost 7 bases, J lost 5 bases, and 14 bases lay in between. The CDR3 totals 13 residues. Germline CDR1 SGHAT, CDR2 FQDESV (reference sequence). The CDR3 loop is CASNSDGLYGYTF. CDR3 nucleotides: TGTGCCAGCAACTCCGACGGCCTTTATGGCTACACCTTC. Full variable domain (remainder filled in from reference TRBV11-1 and TRBJ1-2): EAEVAQSPRYKITEKSQAVAFWCDPISGHATLYWYRQILGQGPELLVQFQDESVVDDSQLPKDRFSAERLKGVDSTLKIQPAELGDSAMYLCASNSDGLYGYTFGSGTRLTVV.

Comments on this clone: Distinct nucleotide sequences in the sample also encode this CDR3. This sequence joins TRBV18 and TRBJ2-2; D call uncertain. V was shortened by 3 bases and J by 3 bases, with 8 bases between the two germline ends. The V gene's germline CDR1 is KGHSH and CDR2 LQKENI. The CDR3 runs to 14 residues. This CDR3 reads CASSPYRDTGELFF. CDR3 coding DNA: TGTGCCAGCTCACCGTATAGGGACACCGGGGAGCTGTTTTTT.

The chain uses TRBV5-1 and TRBJ1-2; 10 bases align to TRBD1. The CDR3 consists of 15 residues. CDR1 and CDR2 (germline): SGHRS, YFSETQ. The V gene end was trimmed by 1 base and the J gene end by 7 bases; junction bases not matched to a gene: 7. CDR3 loop: CASSLFGQGVFGYTF. In nucleotides, the CDR3 is TGCGCCAGCAGCTTGTTTGGACAGGGGGTATTTGGCTACACCTTC.

The CDR3 nucleotides read TGTGCCAGCAGCTTGGGTCTCCCGCCCTACAATGAGCAGTTCTTC. It specifies CASSLGLPPYNEQFF. The chain has TRBV5-8 and TRBJ2-1, with D uncertain. Germline CDR1 and CDR2: SGHTS and YDEGEE. V was clipped by 0 bases and J by 2 bases, with 9 bases between them. This CDR3 spans 15 amino acids.

This clone was picked up a small number of times. This chain connects TRBV15 to TRBJ1-6; D gene ambiguous. Trimming removed 1 base at V and 7 bases at J, with 11 bases between. The V gene's germline CDR1 is LNHNV and CDR2 YYDKDF (reference sequence). The CDR3 extends over 15 amino acids. CDR3 DNA sequence: TGTGCCACCAGCAGAGTCGCGGTGACAAATTCACCCCTCCACTTT. Residues: CATSRVAVTNSPLHF.

The chain combines TRBV29-1 with TRBJ1-1; unclear D gene. CDR3 size: 12 residues. Germline V gene sequence: CDR1 SQVTM, CDR2 ANQGSEA. The V end lost 6 bases, the J end lost 0 bases, and 8 bases lay between the germline ends. The CDR3 bases are TGCAGCGTAGGTACAGTGAACACTGAAGCTTTCTTT. Its protein is CSVGTVNTEAFF.

The chain has TRBV2 and TRBJ1-2; TRBD1 might be the D (5 bases). CDR1 SNHLY and CDR2 FYNNEI come from the germline V gene. CDR3 size: 12 residues. The V and J ends lost 4 bases and 4 bases respectively, with 7 bases between them. CDR3 sequence reads: CASSAGTYGYTF. CDR3 coding DNA: TGTGCCAGCAGTGCCGGGACCTATGGCTACACCTTC.

For this clone: This CDR3 fails to terminate in the conserved phenylalanine or tryptophan, so it likely reflects a read error. It is unclear where the CDR3 begins or ends on the DNA, so no DNA is shown, and the CDR3 is as TCRdb lists it. This sequence joins TRBV25-1 and TRBJ1-4; no DNA check was done on the table's D call, TRBD1. The CDR3 spans 10 amino acids, including both terminal residues. The germline V gene encodes CDR1 MGHDK and CDR2 SYGVNS. The CDR3 spells CASPGDREYL.

This CDR3 reads CASRTSSYEQYF. The CDR3 nucleotides read TGTGCCAGCAGAACTAGCTCCTACGAGCAGTACTTC. This chain connects TRBV27 to TRBJ2-7; possible D gene TRBD2, 5 bases. The CDR3 has 12 residues. Germline CDR1 is MNHEY and CDR2 is SMNVEV (reference sequence). The V end was cut by 6 bases, the J end by 0 bases, with 6 bases between.

The chain couples TRBV5-1 to TRBJ1-2; 10 nucleotides match TRBD1. Germline-derived CDR1 and CDR2 are SGHRS and YFSETQ. This CDR3 is built from 20 residues. J was trimmed by 1 base and V by 1 base; bases with no gene match: 16. This CDR3 is CASSLHRDRGQSSRNYGYTF. In nucleotides, the CDR3 is TGCGCCAGCAGCTTGCACCGGGACAGGGGACAATCTTCTCGTAACTATGGCTACACCTTC.

The chain is built from TRBV28 and TRBJ2-1, with 7 nucleotides matching TRBD2. The V gene's germline CDR1 is MDHEN and CDR2 SYDVKM. The CDR3 is 14 residues long. CDR3 coding DNA: TGTGCTGCGGGGGAGGGCGATCCCTACAATGAGCAGTTCTTC. This codes for CAAGEGDPYNEQFF.

This chain connects TRBV10-3 to TRBJ2-7; 8 bases are shared with TRBD2. The CDR3 is made up of 14 amino acids. Germline values: CDR1 ENHRY, CDR2 SYGVKD. Trimming removed 3 bases from V and 4 bases from J; junction bases left unmatched: 5. The CDR3 nucleotides are TGTGCCATCAGTGAAACTAGCGGTGGGTACGAGCAGTACTTC. As protein: CAISETSGGYEQYF.

This sequence joins TRBV19 and TRBJ1-1, with D possibly being TRBD1 (5 bases). The length of the CDR3 is 15 residues. Per the germline V gene, CDR1 is LNHDA and CDR2 is SQIVND (reference sequence). Trimming pared 2 bases from V and 5 bases from J, leaving 15 bases between. CDR3 loop: CASSIMGGYGTEAFF. CDR3 DNA sequence: TGTGCCAGTAGTATAATGGGGGGTTACGGTACTGAAGCTTTCTTT.

V and J are TRBV29-1 and TRBJ2-1, with unresolved D. Germline assignment: CDR1 SQVTM and CDR2 ANQGSEA. CDR3 length: 11 residues. The V gene lost 4 bases and the J gene lost 7 bases, with 8 bases spanning the gap. The DNA of the CDR3 is TGCAGCGTTGCCCGAAAAAATGAGCAGTTCTTC. It yields the protein CSVARKNEQFF.

This clone is a singleton in its sample. The chain recombines TRBV19 with TRBJ2-7; a possible D gene is TRBD1 (6 bases). The length of the CDR3 is 14 residues. Germline-derived CDR1 and CDR2 are LNHDA and SQIVND (reference sequence). The germline V and J ends were trimmed by 1 base and 3 bases, with 10 bases remaining between them. The CDR3, as DNA: TGTGCCAGTAGTATAGCACAGGGTCTCTACGAGCAGTACTTC. This gives the protein CASSIAQGLYEQYF. Full variable domain (missing parts from reference TRBV19 and TRBJ2-7): DGGITQSPKYLFRKEGQNVTLSCEQNLNHDAMYWYRQDPGQGLRLIYYSQIVNDFQKGDIAEGYSVSREKKESFPLTVTSAQKNPTAFYLCASSIAQGLYEQYFGPGTRLTVT.